The text below deals with one TCR beta chain. This CDR3 contains 13 residues. Trimming pared 8 bases from V and 11 bases from J, leaving 21 bases between. CDR1 is SNHLY and CDR2 is FYNNEI in the germline V gene. As processed by the authors: Amplification of reference gene primers was used by the study to estimate nucleated cell counts. Some clones are missing from TCRdb's copy, which holds only in-frame ones; the method was immunoSEQ multiplex PCR. That table is the source of V, J and clone size, and D and trimming were worked out from the DNA. The sample carries over 150,000 clones, approximately 85% recorded once. This record comes from a study of blood T cell repertoires in COVID-19. Study background: From the United States, Italy and Spain came samples of acute and convalescent COVID-19. T cells, B-cell-depleted T cells, or PBMCs provided the cDNA or gDNA that served as material.

Ages ranged from about 18 to 100 years, with residence in 24 US areas. Sequencing input: PBMCs or T cells enriched from blood (not recorded which). The rearrangement uses TRBV2 and TRBJ1-1; no reliable D call. This TCR was sampled from a man aged 40-55 years who had recovered from COVID-19. Written as DNA, the CDR3 is TGTGCCAGCGGTAGCTCTACTTCAGTGAAGGCTTTCTTT. Translating gives CASGSSTSVKAFF.